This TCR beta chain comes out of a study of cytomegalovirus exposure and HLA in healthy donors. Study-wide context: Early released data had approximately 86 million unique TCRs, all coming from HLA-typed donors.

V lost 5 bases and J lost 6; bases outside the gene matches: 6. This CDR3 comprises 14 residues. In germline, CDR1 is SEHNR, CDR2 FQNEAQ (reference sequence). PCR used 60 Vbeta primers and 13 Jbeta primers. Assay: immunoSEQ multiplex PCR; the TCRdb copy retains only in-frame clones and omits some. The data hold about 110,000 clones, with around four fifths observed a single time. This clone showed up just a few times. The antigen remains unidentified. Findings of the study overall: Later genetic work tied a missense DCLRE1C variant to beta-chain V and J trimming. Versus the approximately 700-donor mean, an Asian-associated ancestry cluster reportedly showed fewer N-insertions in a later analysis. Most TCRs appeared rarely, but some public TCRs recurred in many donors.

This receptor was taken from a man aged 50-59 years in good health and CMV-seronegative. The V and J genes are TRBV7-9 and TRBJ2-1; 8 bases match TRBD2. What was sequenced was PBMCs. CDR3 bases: TGTGCCAGCAGCCCGTTAGCGGGGCCCAATGAGCAGTTCTTC. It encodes CASSPLAGPNEQFF.